These 4 T cell receptor beta chains were all obtained from the same sample, sequenced in a study of blood T cell repertoires in COVID-19. The assay was immunoSEQ multiplex PCR, and TCRdb's table has in-frame clones only and misses some. The repertoire holds nearly 100,000 clones, with approximately 86% as singletons. The sample was peripheral blood. The receptor set was obtained from a man older than 75 with acute or convalescent COVID-19.

The CDR3 reads CASSQPPGQGIDQPQHF. CDR3 in DNA: TGTGCCAGCAGTCAACCCCCGGGACAGGGGATTGACCAGCCCCAGCATTTT. The V call is TRBV7-3, the J call TRBJ1-5, with TRBD1 matching 10 bases. The V segment lost 6 bases and the J segment 7 bases; nucleotides outside the gene matches: 15. In germline, CDR1 is SGHTA, CDR2 FQGTGA. The CDR3 runs to 17 residues.

The chain has TRBV4-3 and TRBJ1-4; D remains unclear. The V and J ends lost 0 bases and 5 bases respectively, with 7 bases between them. CDR1 is LGHNA, CDR2 YSLEER, per germline. This CDR3 contains 14 residues. CDR3 residues: CASSQDLVNEKLFF. CDR3 nucleotide sequence: TGCGCCAGCAGCCAAGATCTAGTGAATGAAAAACTGTTTTTT.

The chain recombines TRBV18 with TRBJ2-2; 10 bases are a match to TRBD2. CDR1 is KGHSH, CDR2 LQKENI, per germline. There are 20 residues in the CDR3. V shed 1 base and J 4 bases; nucleotides not matched to a gene: 15. The CDR3 spells CASSPLNLAGVLGGTGELFF. The CDR3 nucleotides read TGTGCCAGCTCACCACTCAATCTAGCGGGGGTACTCGGAGGCACCGGGGAGCTGTTTTTT. The full variable domain, rest sourced from reference TRBV18 and TRBJ2-2, is NAGVMQNPRHLVRRRGQEARLRCSPMKGHSHVYWYRQLPEEGLKFMVYLQKENIIDESGMPKERFSAEFPKEGPSILRIQQVVRGDSAAYFCASSPLNLAGVLGGTGELFFGEGSRLTVL.

The chain has TRBV7-2 and TRBJ2-2; D possibly corresponds to TRBD2 (5 bases). Germline V gene lookup returns CDR1 SGHTA and CDR2 FQGNSA. CDR3 length equals 12 residues. Trimming took 5 bases from V and 6 from J, leaving 7 bases between them. The CDR3 bases are TGTGCCAGCAGCCGGACTCCCGGGGAGCTGTTTTTT. Translation gives CASSRTPGELFF.